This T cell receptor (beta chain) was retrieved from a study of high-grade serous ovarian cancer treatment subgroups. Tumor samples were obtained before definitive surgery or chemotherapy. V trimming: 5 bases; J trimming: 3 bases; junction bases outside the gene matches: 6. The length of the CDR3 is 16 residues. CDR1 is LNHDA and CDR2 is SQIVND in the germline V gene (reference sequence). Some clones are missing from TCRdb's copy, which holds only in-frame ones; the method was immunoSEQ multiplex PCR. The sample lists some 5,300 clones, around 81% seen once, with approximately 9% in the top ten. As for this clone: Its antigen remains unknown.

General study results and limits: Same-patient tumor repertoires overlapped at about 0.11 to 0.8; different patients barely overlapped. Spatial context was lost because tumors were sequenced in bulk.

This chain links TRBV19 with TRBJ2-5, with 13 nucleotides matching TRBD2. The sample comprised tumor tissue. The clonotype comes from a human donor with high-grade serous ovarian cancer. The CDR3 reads CASSPWTSGGEETQYF. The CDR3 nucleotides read TGTGCCAGTAGTCCCTGGACTAGCGGGGGCGAAGAGACCCAGTACTTC.